This entry is about one TCR beta chain. The data derive from a study of control samples from healthy donors and cancer patients. TCRdb's table, derived via immunoSEQ multiplex PCR, lists solely in-frame clones and lacks some. The data show around 75,000 clones, over 75% seen once. The receptor comes from a man between 45 and 60 years old in good health. The specimen sequenced was blood.

The CDR3 sequence: CASSLTFGPREAFF. The CDR3 DNA reads as TGTGCCAGCAGCTTAACGTTCGGGCCGCGAGAAGCTTTCTTT. The V call is TRBV7-3, the J call TRBJ1-1, with D hard to call. This CDR3 is built from 14 residues. Germline V gene data show CDR1 as SGHTA and CDR2 as FQGTGA. V was pared by 0 bases and J by 8 bases, with 13 bases between.